The rows below give T cell receptor beta chains drawn from one sample of a study of technical replicates of blood from several donors. Sequencing used immunoSEQ multiplex PCR; TCRdb keeps in-frame clones, though not all of them. This table holds around 83,000 clones, about 94% found once. Sequenced sample: T cells isolated from PBMCs. These TCRs come from a human donor in good health. CDR3s include the opening cysteine and the closing phenylalanine or tryptophan. D genes are given only for firm matches.

j_call,d_call,v_call,cdr3_nt,cdr3_aa
TRBJ2-1,TRBD2,TRBV19,TGTGCCAGTAGTCCAAGACTAGCCGGAAGCTCCTACAATGAGCAGTTCTTC,CASSPRLAGSSYNEQFF
TRBJ1-6,.,TRBV2,TGTGCCAGCAGTGCTCGGGGTGGGGATAGAAATTCACCCCTCCACTTT,CASSARGGDRNSPLHF
TRBJ2-5,TRBD1,TRBV27,TGTGCCAGCAGTTTACGCAGGGGGCGCTTGGAGACCCAGTACTTC,CASSLRRGRLETQYF
TRBJ2-5,.,TRBV18,TGTGCCAGCTCGATAGAAGAGACCCAGTACTTC,CASSIEETQYF
TRBJ2-3,TRBD2,TRBV4-1,TGCGCCAGCAGCCAAGACGGGACTAGCGGGGCGCCCGGGGATACGCAGTATTTT,CASSQDGTSGAPGDTQYF
TRBJ1-6,.,TRBV27,TGTGCCAGCAGTTTGGTGGGGCTATGGTCACCCCTCCACTTT,CASSLVGLWSPLHF
TRBJ1-3,TRBD1,TRBV4-1,TGCGCCAGCAGCTCCTGGACAGGGAGGCCGGAGGGAAACACCATATATTTT,CASSSWTGRPEGNTIYF
TRBJ2-2,TRBD1,TRBV5-1,TGCGCCAGCAGCAGCTTGGGACAGGGGGCCGGGGAGCTGTTTTTT,CASSSLGQGAGELFF
TRBJ2-1,.,TRBV6-1,TGTGCCAGCAGTGCTTTGGCAGGGGCTAAAAATGAGCAGTTCTTC,CASSALAGAKNEQFF
TRBJ1-4,TRBD1,TRBV5-1,TGCGCCAGCAGCCCCGGGACAGGGGGCGCGTCTAATGAAAAACTGTTTTTT,CASSPGTGGASNEKLFF
TRBJ1-1,.,TRBV6-5,TGTGCCAGCAGTCTGCGGGACACTGAAGCTTTCTTT,CASSLRDTEAFF
TRBJ1-3,.,TRBV2,TGTGCCAGCTGCCGGGACTCTGGAAACACCATATATTTT,CASCRDSGNTIYF
TRBJ2-1,.,TRBV5-6,TGTGCCAGCAGCCCGGGGGTTGGATCCTACAATGAGCAGTTCTTC,CASSPGVGSYNEQFF
TRBJ1-3,.,TRBV12-5,TGTGCTAGTGGGGACTTGGGCTCAAACACCATATATTTT,CASGDLGSNTIYF
TRBJ2-7,TRBD2,TRBV19,TGTGCCAGTAGTATAGTGGCTAGCGGGATAACTTCCGAGCAGTACTTC,CASSIVASGITSEQYF
TRBJ2-3,.,TRBV4-2,TGTGCCAGCAGCCAGTCTGGGACAAGTAACCCAGATACGCAGTATTTT,CASSQSGTSNPDTQYF